This entry features one T cell receptor beta chain sequence. These data belong to a study of shared clonotypes between healthy human individuals. The data were produced by immunoSEQ multiplex PCR, yet TCRdb's version contains in-frame clones alone and is incomplete. Here the sample spans some 1,100,000 clones, roughly 74% being singletons. Germline CDR1 is MDHEN and CDR2 is SYDVKM. This CDR3 region has 14 residues. The V gene end was trimmed by 6 bases and the J gene end by 4 bases; junction bases not matched to a gene: 5. The TCR comes from a man aged 18 to 29 in good health. Some clones in this sample may be carry-over from other donors' samples. The sequencing sample was made of memory CD4+ T cells from PBMCs. The subset is: CD45RA-negative fraction. The V gene is TRBV28, the J gene TRBJ1-1, with 10 bases matching TRBD1. The CDR3 DNA reads TGTGCCAGCAGGACAGGGGGCGAATCCACTGAAGCTTTCTTT. The encoded protein is CASRTGGESTEAFF.